Below, one T cell receptor beta chain is given with its context. Its antigen remains unknown. The sample belongs to a study of naive and memory T cell subsets. Study observations and caveats: Especially in CD8 cells, naive repertoires contained a few larger clonotypes, possibly CD45RA-re-expressing memory cells.

Germline-derived CDR1 and CDR2 are SGHVS and FNYEAQ. This CDR3 is built from 16 residues. Trimming removed 5 bases at V and 0 bases at J, with 14 bases between. Both TRBC1 and TRBC2 were covered by a beta constant-region primer of two equimolar oligonucleotides. The ligated cDNA underwent four PCR rounds using SP2 and nested alpha and beta constant-region primers. TCRdb itself ran the UMI-ligation and nested PCR reads through MiXCR, one entry per CDR3 protein. The top ten clones hold around 0.097% of a sample with approximately 150,000 distinct CDR3 sequences, roughly 23% of them seen once. This TCR was recovered from a human donor in good health. Specimen: naive CD4+ T cells from blood. J is TRBJ2-1 and V is TRBV7-6, with a tentative D call TRBD1 (5 bases). CDR3 DNA: TGTGCCAGCAGCCCCAGGGCCCTAGGCTCCTACAATGAGCAGTTCTTC. Translation: CASSPRALGSYNEQFF.